This entry lists 11 T cell receptor beta chains sequenced from one sample in a study of blood T cell repertoires in COVID-19. Data came from immunoSEQ multiplex PCR; TCRdb stores just in-frame clones and leaves some out. Altogether 75,000 to 90,000 clones are present, around four fifths being singletons, with the ten largest covering about a third. Sequencing was done on a sample of peripheral blood. These TCRs come from a man aged 55 to 70 with COVID-19, enrolled during active disease.

The chain recombines TRBV29-1 with TRBJ1-1; the D is unclear. The CDR3 has 13 residues. The germline CDR1 and CDR2 sequences are SQVTM and ANQGSEA. V lost 0 bases to trimming and J lost 1 base, with 6 bases between them. This chain's CDR3 is CSVEDTTNTEAFF. CDR3 sequence (DNA): TGCAGCGTTGAAGATACTACGAACACTGAAGCTTTCTTT.

This chain links TRBV14 with TRBJ2-2, with TRBD2 as a possible D gene (5 bases). Germline loops: CDR1 SGHDN, CDR2 FVKESK. The CDR3 contains 14 residues. The V gene lost 3 bases and the J gene lost 6 bases, with 11 bases spanning the gap. The CDR3 here is CASSQWAGAGELFF. DNA of the CDR3: TGTGCCAGCAGCCAGTGGGCCGGGGCCGGGGAGCTGTTTTTT. Drawing the rest from reference TRBV14 and TRBJ2-2, the complete variable domain is EAGVTQFPSHSVIEKGQTVTLRCDPISGHDNLYWYRRVMGKEIKFLLHFVKESKQDESGMPNNRFLAERTGGTYSTLKVQPAELEDSGVYFCASSQWAGAGELFFGEGSRLTVL.

This clone was found a few times. This chain connects TRBV4-1 to TRBJ2-7; 9 bases map to TRBD1. Germline V gene lookup returns CDR1 MGHRA and CDR2 YSYEKL. V trimming: 1 base; J trimming: 6 bases; junction bases outside the gene matches: 13. CDR3 size: 17 residues. The DNA for the CDR3 is TGCGCCAGCAGCCAAGCCGCCCCGGGACAGGGCACGTTCGAGCAGTACTTC. Translated: CASSQAAPGQGTFEQYF.

This clone was observed a handful of times. The rearrangement joins TRBV25-1 to TRBJ1-3; no reliable D call. CDR3 length equals 14 residues. Germline CDR1 and CDR2: MGHDK and SYGVNS. The germline V and J ends were trimmed by 2 bases and 1 base, with 6 bases remaining between them. CDR3 DNA sequence: TGTGCCAGCAGTGAAGAGAGGTCTGGAAACACCATATATTTT. Protein: CASSEERSGNTIYF. The full variable domain, its missing parts supplied by reference TRBV25-1 and TRBJ1-3, is EADIYQTPRYLVIGTGKKITLECSQTMGHDKMYWYQQDPGMELHLIHYSYGVNSTEKGDLSSESTVSRIRTEHFPLTLESARPSHTSQYLCASSEERSGNTIYFGEGSWLTVV.

This clone came up a few times. This sequence joins TRBV2 and TRBJ2-1; 9 nucleotides match TRBD2. The V segment lost 8 bases and the J segment 11 bases; nucleotides outside the gene matches: 4. Germline-derived CDR1 and CDR2 are SNHLY and FYNNEI. The CDR3 has 11 residues. Here the CDR3 reads CASLAGRQQFF. The CDR3 bases are TGTGCCAGCCTAGCGGGGAGGCAGCAGTTCTTC.

V gene TRBV7-2 combines with J gene TRBJ2-1; the D gene is possibly TRBD2 (6 bases). The V end was cut by 1 base, the J end by 9 bases, with 25 bases between. The CDR3 spans 18 residues. Germline V gene data show CDR1 as SGHTA and CDR2 as FQGNSA. The CDR3 DNA reads as TGTGCCAGCAGCTTAGGGTACAGCGGGCGGCGACGTGGTAGTGAGCAGTTCTTC. It encodes CASSLGYSGRRRGSEQFF.

V and J are TRBV30 and TRBJ1-6, with D possibly TRBD1 on 6 matching bases. V lost 4 bases and J lost 8, with 15 bases in between. This CDR3 contains 14 residues. The V gene's germline CDR1 is GTSNPN and CDR2 SVGIG (reference sequence). CDR3: CAWNPPGAYSPLHF. The CDR3 region has the DNA TGTGCCTGGAATCCGCCAGGGGCCTATTCACCCCTCCACTTT.

V and J are TRBV23-1 and TRBJ2-2; D perhaps matches TRBD1 (6 bases). TRBV23-1 is given ORF status, its function remaining uncertain. This CDR3 region has 15 residues. V shed 3 bases and J shed 0 bases, with 8 bases lying between them. CDR3 coding DNA: TGCGCCAGCAGTCACACAGGGTCGAACACCGGGGAGCTGTTTTTT. Translation gives CASSHTGSNTGELFF.

The rearrangement links TRBV6-5 to TRBJ2-7, with D possibly matching TRBD2 (6 bases). Germline CDR1 reads MNHEY; CDR2 reads SVGAGI. V lost 10 bases and J 2 bases, leaving 18 bases between the germline ends. This CDR3 is 14 amino acids long. CDR3 in amino acids: CATKTGTSTYEQYF. The DNA of the CDR3 is TGTGCCACTAAAACCGGGACTTCGACCTACGAGCAGTACTTC.

The rearrangement uses TRBV9 and TRBJ2-1, with D perhaps matching TRBD2 (6 bases). The ends were cut back, 3 bases at V and 0 bases at J, with 13 bases in the middle. Germline CDR1 SGDLS, CDR2 YYNGEE. CDR3 length: 16 residues. The CDR3 loop is CASSGPRGSSYNEQFF. The CDR3 DNA follows: TGTGCCAGCAGCGGCCCACGGGGGAGCTCCTACAATGAGCAGTTCTTC.

The rearrangement links TRBV11-1 to TRBJ1-6; D might be TRBD1 (6 bases). The CDR3 is made up of 15 amino acids. The V gene's germline CDR1 is SGHAT and CDR2 FQDESV (reference sequence). V was clipped by 1 base and J by 9 bases, with 13 bases between them. This CDR3 is CASSLEDRSGSPLHF. The CDR3 bases are TGTGCCAGCAGCTTAGAAGACAGGTCGGGTTCACCCCTCCACTTT.